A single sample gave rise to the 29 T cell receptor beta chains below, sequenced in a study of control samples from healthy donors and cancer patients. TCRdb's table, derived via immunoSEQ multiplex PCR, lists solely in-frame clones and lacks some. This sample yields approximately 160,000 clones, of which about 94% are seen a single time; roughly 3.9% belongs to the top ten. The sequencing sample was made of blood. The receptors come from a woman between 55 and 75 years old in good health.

In DNA form, the CDR3 reads TGTGCCAGCAGCCAAGAGATGGAAGGGGCAGATACGCAGTATTTT. This sequence encodes CASSQEMEGADTQYF. J is TRBJ2-3 and V is TRBV4-2; a weak D match, TRBD1 (5 bases). V lost 0 bases to trimming and J lost 4 bases, with 11 bases between them. The CDR3 extends over 15 amino acids. The germline V gene has CDR1 LGHNA and CDR2 YNFKEQ.

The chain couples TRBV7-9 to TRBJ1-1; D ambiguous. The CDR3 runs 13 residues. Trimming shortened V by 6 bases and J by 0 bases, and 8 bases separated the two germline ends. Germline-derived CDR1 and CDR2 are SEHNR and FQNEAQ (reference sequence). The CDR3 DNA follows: TGTGCCAGCAGTGCCCAGCTGAACACTGAAGCTTTCTTT. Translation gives CASSAQLNTEAFF.

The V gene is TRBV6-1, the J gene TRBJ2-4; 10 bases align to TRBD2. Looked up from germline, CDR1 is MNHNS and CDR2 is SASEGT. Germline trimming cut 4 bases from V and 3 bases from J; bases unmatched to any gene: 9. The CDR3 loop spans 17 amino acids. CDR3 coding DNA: TGTGCCAGCAGTGGGGGCCTAGCGGGGGCCAGCAAAAACATTCAGTACTTC. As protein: CASSGGLAGASKNIQYF.

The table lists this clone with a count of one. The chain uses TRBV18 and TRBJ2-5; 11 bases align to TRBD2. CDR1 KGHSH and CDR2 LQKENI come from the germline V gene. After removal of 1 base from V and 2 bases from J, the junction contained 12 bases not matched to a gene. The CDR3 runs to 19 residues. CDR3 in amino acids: CASSPLLAGGFTSQETQYF. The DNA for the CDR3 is TGTGCCAGCTCACCACTTCTAGCGGGGGGCTTCACCTCACAAGAGACCCAGTACTTC.

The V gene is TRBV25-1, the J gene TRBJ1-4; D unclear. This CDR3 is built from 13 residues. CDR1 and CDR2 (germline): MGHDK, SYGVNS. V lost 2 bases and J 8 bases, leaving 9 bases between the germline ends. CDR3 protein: CASSEVGREKLFF. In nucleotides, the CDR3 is TGTGCCAGCAGTGAAGTTGGGAGGGAAAAACTGTTTTTT.

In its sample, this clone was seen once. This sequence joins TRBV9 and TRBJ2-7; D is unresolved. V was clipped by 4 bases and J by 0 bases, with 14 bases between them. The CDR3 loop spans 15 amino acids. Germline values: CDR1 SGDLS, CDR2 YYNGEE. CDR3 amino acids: CASSPQPFASYEQYF. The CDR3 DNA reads TGTGCCAGCAGCCCACAGCCATTCGCCTCCTACGAGCAGTACTTC.

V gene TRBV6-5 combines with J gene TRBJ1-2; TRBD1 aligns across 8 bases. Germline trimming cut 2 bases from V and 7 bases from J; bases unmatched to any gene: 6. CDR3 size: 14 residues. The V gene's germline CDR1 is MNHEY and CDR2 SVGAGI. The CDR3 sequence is CASSYGQGASGYTF. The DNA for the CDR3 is TGTGCCAGCAGTTACGGCCAGGGGGCCAGTGGCTACACCTTC.

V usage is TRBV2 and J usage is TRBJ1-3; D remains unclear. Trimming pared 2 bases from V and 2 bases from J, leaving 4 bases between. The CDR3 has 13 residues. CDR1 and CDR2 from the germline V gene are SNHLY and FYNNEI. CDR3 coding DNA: TGTGCCAGCAGTGAACTAGCTGGAAACACCATATATTTT. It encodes CASSELAGNTIYF. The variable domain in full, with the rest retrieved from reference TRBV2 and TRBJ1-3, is EPEVTQTPSHQVTQMGQEVILRCVPISNHLYFYWYRQILGQKVEFLVSFYNNEISEKSEIFDDQFSVERPDGSNFTLKIRSTKLEDSAMYFCASSELAGNTIYFGEGSWLTVV.

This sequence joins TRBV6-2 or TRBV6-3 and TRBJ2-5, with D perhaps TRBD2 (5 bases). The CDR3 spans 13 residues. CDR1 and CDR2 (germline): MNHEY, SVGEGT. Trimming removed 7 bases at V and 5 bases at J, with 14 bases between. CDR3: CASTPGLMETQYF. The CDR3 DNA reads TGTGCCAGCACCCCAGGACTGATGGAGACCCAGTACTTC.

In DNA, the CDR3 is TGTGCCAGCTCACCCCCGGAATCCGGGGAGCTGTTTTTT. As protein: CASSPPESGELFF. This chain joins TRBV18 and TRBJ2-2, with D unclear. Deletions cut 3 bases from V and 6 bases from J, with 8 bases between. The CDR3 totals 13 residues. The germline gives CDR1 KGHSH, CDR2 LQKENI.

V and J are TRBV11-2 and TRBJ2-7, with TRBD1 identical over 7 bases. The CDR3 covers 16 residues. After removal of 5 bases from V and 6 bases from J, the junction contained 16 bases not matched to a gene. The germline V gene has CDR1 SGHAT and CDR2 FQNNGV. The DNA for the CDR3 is TGTGCCAGCAGCCGTAGCTCAGACAGGGTTGTCGGCGAGCAGTACTTC. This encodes CASSRSSDRVVGEQYF.

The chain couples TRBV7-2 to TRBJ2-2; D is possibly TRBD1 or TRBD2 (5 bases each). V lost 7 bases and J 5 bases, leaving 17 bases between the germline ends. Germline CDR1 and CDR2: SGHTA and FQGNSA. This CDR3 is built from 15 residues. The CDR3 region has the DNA TGTGCCAGCACCCGGGGCCAATCGGGAACCGGGGAGCTGTTTTTT. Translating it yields CASTRGQSGTGELFF.

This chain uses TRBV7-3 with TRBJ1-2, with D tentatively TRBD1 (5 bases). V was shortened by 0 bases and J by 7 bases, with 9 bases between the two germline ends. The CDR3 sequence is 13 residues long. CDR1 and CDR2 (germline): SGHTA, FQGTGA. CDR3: CASSLTGVGGYTF. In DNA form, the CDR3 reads TGTGCCAGCAGCTTAACGGGGGTTGGTGGCTACACCTTC.

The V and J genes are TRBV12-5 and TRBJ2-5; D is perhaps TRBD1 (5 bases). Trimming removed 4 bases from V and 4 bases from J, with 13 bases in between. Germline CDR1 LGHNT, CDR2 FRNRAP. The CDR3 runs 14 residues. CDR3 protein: CASGSPGQGETQYF. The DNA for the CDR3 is TGTGCTAGTGGTTCCCCCGGGCAGGGAGAGACCCAGTACTTC.

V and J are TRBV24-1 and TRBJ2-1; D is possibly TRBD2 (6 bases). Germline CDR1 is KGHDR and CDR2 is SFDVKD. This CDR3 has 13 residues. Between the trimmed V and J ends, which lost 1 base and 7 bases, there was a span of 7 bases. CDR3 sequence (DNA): TGTGCCACCAGTGATTTCGGGAGAAATGAGCAGTTCTTC. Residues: CATSDFGRNEQFF.

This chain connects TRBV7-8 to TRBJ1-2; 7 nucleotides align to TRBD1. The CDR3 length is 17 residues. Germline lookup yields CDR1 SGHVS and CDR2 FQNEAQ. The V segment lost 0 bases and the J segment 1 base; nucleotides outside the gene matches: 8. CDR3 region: CASSLARDSLLNYGYTF. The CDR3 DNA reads TGTGCCAGCAGCTTAGCCCGGGACAGCCTACTTAACTATGGCTACACCTTC.

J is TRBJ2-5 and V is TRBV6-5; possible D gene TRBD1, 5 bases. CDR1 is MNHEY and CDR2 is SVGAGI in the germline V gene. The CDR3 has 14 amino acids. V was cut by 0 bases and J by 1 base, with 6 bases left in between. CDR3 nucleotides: TGTGCCAGCAGTTACTCTGGGGCCCAAGAGACCCAGTACTTC. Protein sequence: CASSYSGAQETQYF.

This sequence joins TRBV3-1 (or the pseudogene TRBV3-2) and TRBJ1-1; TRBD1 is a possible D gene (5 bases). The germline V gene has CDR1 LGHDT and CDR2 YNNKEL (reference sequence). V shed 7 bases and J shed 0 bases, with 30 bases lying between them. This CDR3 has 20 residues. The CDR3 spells CASILPIIRVGEDLNTEAFF. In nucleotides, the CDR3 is TGTGCCAGCATCCTTCCGATTATCAGGGTGGGTGAAGATTTGAACACTGAAGCTTTCTTT.

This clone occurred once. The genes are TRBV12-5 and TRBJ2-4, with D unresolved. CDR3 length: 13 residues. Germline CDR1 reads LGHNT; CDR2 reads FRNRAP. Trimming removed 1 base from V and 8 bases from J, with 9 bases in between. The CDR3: CASGLARRDIQYF. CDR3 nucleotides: TGTGCTAGTGGTTTGGCCCGAAGGGACATTCAGTACTTC.

CDR3 protein: CASSPKDRVYLSSGANVLTF. In DNA, the CDR3 is TGTGCCAGCAGCCCTAAGGACAGGGTGTATCTTTCCTCTGGGGCCAACGTCCTGACTTTC. The rearrangement links TRBV14 to TRBJ2-6; 8 nucleotides match TRBD1. The CDR3 spans 20 residues. Germline V gives CDR1 SGHDN, CDR2 FVKESK. Unmatched junction bases numbered 14, after V lost 4 bases and J lost 0 bases. Together with reference TRBV14 and TRBJ2-6, the CDR3 gives the full variable domain: EAGVTQFPSHSVIEKGQTVTLRCDPISGHDNLYWYRRVMGKEIKFLLHFVKESKQDESGMPNNRFLAERTGGTYSTLKVQPAELEDSGVYFCASSPKDRVYLSSGANVLTFGAGSRLTVL.

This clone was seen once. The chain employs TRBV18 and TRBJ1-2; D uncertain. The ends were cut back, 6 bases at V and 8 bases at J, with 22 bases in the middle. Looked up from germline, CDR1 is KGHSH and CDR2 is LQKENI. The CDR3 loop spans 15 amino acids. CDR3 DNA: TGTGCCAGCTCCCCTGAATCAGGAACGAATGGCGGCTACACCTTC. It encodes CASSPESGTNGGYTF.

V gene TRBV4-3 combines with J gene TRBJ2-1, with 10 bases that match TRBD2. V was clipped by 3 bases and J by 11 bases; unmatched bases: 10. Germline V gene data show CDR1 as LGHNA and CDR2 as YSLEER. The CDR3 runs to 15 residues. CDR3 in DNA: TGCGCCAGCAGCCAGATTCTAGCGGGGGAATATCAGCAGTTCTTC. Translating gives CASSQILAGEYQQFF.

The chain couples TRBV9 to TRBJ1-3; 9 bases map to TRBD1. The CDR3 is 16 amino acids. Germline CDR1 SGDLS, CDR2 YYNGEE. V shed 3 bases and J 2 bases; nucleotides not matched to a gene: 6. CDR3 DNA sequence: TGTGCCAGCAGCGCATCACAGGGGGCCCCTGGAAACACCATATATTTT. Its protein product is CASSASQGAPGNTIYF.

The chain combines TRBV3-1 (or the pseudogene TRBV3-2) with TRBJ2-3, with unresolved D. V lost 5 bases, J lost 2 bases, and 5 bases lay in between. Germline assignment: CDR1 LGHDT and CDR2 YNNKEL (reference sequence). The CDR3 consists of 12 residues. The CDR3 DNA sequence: TGTGCCAGCAGCGACATCACAGATACGCAGTATTTT. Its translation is CASSDITDTQYF.

The CDR3 here is CASSQDSGGGHADTQYF. CDR3 DNA: TGCGCCAGCAGCCAAGATTCGGGGGGGGGCCACGCAGATACGCAGTATTTT. This chain connects TRBV4-3 to TRBJ2-3; 8 bases match TRBD2. The CDR3 runs to 17 residues. J lost 4 bases, V lost 0 bases, and 9 bases had no gene match. CDR1 is LGHNA and CDR2 is YSLEER in the germline V gene.

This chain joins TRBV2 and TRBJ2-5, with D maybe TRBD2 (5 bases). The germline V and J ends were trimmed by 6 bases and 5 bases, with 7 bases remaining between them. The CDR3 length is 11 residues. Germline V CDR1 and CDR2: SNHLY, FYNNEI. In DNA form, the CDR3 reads TGTGCCAGCAGGCGGAGGGAGACCCAGTACTTC. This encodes CASRRRETQYF.

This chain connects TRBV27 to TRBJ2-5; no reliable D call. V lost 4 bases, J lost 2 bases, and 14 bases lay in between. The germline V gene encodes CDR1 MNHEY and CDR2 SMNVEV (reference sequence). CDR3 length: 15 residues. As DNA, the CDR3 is TGTGCCAGCAGTTACTACGGACGAGGTCAAGAGACCCAGTACTTC. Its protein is CASSYYGRGQETQYF.

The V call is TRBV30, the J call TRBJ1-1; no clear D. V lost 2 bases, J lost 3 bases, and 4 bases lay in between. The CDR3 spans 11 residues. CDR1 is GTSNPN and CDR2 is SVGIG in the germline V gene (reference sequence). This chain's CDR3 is CAWSSDTEAFF. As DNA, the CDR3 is TGTGCCTGGAGTTCGGACACTGAAGCTTTCTTT.

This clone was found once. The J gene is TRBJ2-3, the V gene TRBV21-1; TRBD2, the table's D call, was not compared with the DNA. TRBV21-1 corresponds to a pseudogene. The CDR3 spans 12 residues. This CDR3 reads CDLPGRTDTQYF. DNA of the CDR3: TGTGACCTTCCGGGGAGAACAGATACGCAGTATTTT.